This TCR delta chain was sequenced for a study of Vδ1+ human thymocytes listed by TCRdb under 2018. As for the study more broadly: The study characterised mRNA-level TRG and TRD CDR3 repertoires of highly purified Vdelta1+ thymocytes from young children as a data resource. The multiplex-based CDR3 amplicon strategy had previously been validated against 5'RACE-based CDR3 amplicon generation methods.

What the study reported, not specific to this receptor: Because no clustering by age or sex was observed, donors were not stratified by these variables in the analyses. The authors advised highly purified populations and single-cell validation, since unexpected Vdelta2 sequences could cause misinterpretation of bulk repertoire data. Numerous TRG clonotypes were shared among donors (up to about 7x10^3), while TRD repertoires were essentially private (a maximum of roughly 100 shared). Thymic TRG and TRD repertoires appeared highly polyclonal with Gaussian CDR3 length distributions, unlike oligoclonal peripheral blood repertoires. Approximately 20% of thymic TRD sequences were found to be Vdelta2 (and few were Vdelta3) despite high sort purity, in contrast to peripheral blood Vdelta1+ controls.

Thymic samples were depleted of alphabeta T cells, then CD3+ TCRVdelta1+ TCRVdelta2- thymocytes were FACS-sorted. The purity of the sorted Vdelta1+ thymocytes fell between about 98% and 99.6%. The thymic specimens were obtained from 8 paediatric patients who were undergoing corrective cardiac surgery and ranged in age from about 5 days to 16 months. The thymic tissue was dispersed, and mononuclear cells were isolated using a Histopaque-1077 density gradient. For staining, the antibodies used were anti-TCRVdelta1 clone TS8.2, anti-TCRVdelta2 clone B6, anti-CD3 clone HIT3a and anti-TCRalphabeta clone IP26. RNA extraction was carried out with the RNeasy mini kit, and reverse transcription was then done using Superscript III. To generate the CDR3 amplicons, a multiplex PCR was run using pooled V-gene forward primers together with a constant-region reverse primer that carried Illumina adaptor overhangs. After gel purification, the amplicons were indexed with Nextera index primers over approximately 8 extra PCR cycles and then purified using AMPure XP beads. Libraries were sequenced on an Illumina MiSeq with paired-end 250 bp reads, dual indexing and approximately 20% PhiX spike-in. Per the authors' processing: Reads were quality checked with FastQC, and TRG read pairs were merged with ea-utils fastq-join. Annotation of sequences was performed with IMGT/HighV-QUEST, only productive sequences with unambiguous V-gene assignment were retained, and clonotypes were defined by identical CDR3 sequence. For downstream analysis, the tools were VDJtools 1.1.1, tcR 2.2.3, Treemap and vegan Shannon diversity in R 3.4.4. Clone calls in TCRdb were regenerated from the public reads with CATT, after which identical DNA sequences shared one row. TCRdb, rather than the study authors, made the V and J calls. The table for this sample lists 45,000 to 60,000 delta-chain clones; about 14% of them were counted only once. The ten largest clones represent about 0.38% of the sample.

Details on this clone: Its target antigen remains unknown. Base qualities are missing; no much larger clone stands one base away.

Germline trimming amounts to 4 bases on V and 0 bases on J, with 20 as the count of junction bases outside the gene matches. The CDR3 numbers 22 residues from cysteine through phenylalanine. Only the CDR3 portion is preserved as DNA: 66 bases, with reading frame beginning at the first base. In the germline V gene, CDR1 corresponds to TSWWSYY and CDR2 to QGS. The chain employs TRDV1 and TRDJ1, and TRDD3 aligns with 13 junction nucleotides. The source of this sequence is a girl under three years old who had congenital heart surgery. Sample: Vdelta1+ gamma-delta thymocytes from the thymus. The sample's cell subset or site label is to be understood as: FACS-sorted CD3+ TCRalphabeta- TCRVdelta1+ TCRVdelta2- thymocytes. At the DNA level, the sequence is TGTGCTCTTGGGGCTCCTCCCTTCCTACGAACTGGGGGATACGGGGACACCGATAAACTCATCTTT. Translated, this is CALGAPPFLRTGGYGDTDKLIF.